Listed below are T cell receptor beta chains from one sample, sequenced in a study of OX40 agonist ivuxolimab in advanced cancers. The method was immunoSEQ multiplex PCR; TCRdb's version includes in-frame clones alone and lacks a portion of them. The table shows around 50,000 clones, with roughly 92% occurring only once. This specimen was CD4+ or CD8+ T cells sorted from blood, taken in a trial of the OX40 agonist ivuxolimab. These receptors all stem from an adult with an advanced solid tumor such as melanoma, head and neck, liver or kidney cancer. Each CDR3 is given with its conserved first and last residue. D genes are given only for firm matches. Rows give clone size only sometimes, using once, few, many, or a class for an expanded clone.

abundance,len,v_gene,j_gene,d_gene,CDR3nt,CDR3aa
-,14,TRBV29-1,TRBJ1-3,-,TGCAGCGTTGTTGCCTCCCGCTCTGGAAACACCATATATTTT,CSVVASRSGNTIYF
-,16,TRBV7-6,TRBJ1-6,-,TGTGCCAGCAGCGACCGGGGGTGGGGCTATAATTCACCCCTCCACTTT,CASSDRGWGYNSPLHF
-,11,TRBV6-5,TRBJ2-1,-,TGTGCCAGCAGGGGAGCGATGGGGCAGTTCTTC,CASRGAMGQFF
once,15,TRBV5-1,TRBJ2-3,-,TGCGCCAGCAGCTTGGAACGCGGGGGCACAGATACGCAGTATTTT,CASSLERGGTDTQYF
-,12,TRBV10-3,TRBJ1-2,TRBD1,TGTGCCATCAGTGAGTCGGGACAGGGCTACACCTTC,CAISESGQGYTF
-,17,TRBV7-9,TRBJ2-2,TRBD2,TGTGCCAGCAGCTTTGCTGCGGGAGTGGGGGTCACCGGGGAGCTGTTTTTT,CASSFAAGVGVTGELFF
-,16,TRBV4-1,TRBJ1-5,TRBD1,TGCGCCAGCAGCCACCCCATGGACAGGGGGAATCAGCCCCAGCATTTT,CASSHPMDRGNQPQHF
-,14,TRBV19,TRBJ2-5,-,TGTGCCAGTAGTATAGGTTCGGGTGCAGAGACCCAGTACTTC,CASSIGSGAETQYF
-,16,TRBV6-6,TRBJ2-7,TRBD2,TGTGCCAGCAGTACCCCTCGAAGCGGGAGAGGCTACGAGCAGTACTTC,CASSTPRSGRGYEQYF
-,13,TRBV5-4,TRBJ1-1,-,TGTGCCAGCAGGGACCCCGGTAGCACTGAAGCTTTCTTT,CASRDPGSTEAFF
-,11,TRBV20-1,TRBJ2-1,-,TGCAGTGCTAGGATGGTGGCGCGACGGTTCTTC,CSARMVARRFF
-,14,TRBV7-6,TRBJ2-2,-,TGTGCCAGCAGCTTAGGACAGACCACCGGGGAGCTGTTTTTT,CASSLGQTTGELFF
-,17,TRBV5-6,TRBJ1-5,-,TGTGCCAGCAGCTCGGGCCCTAACATGGGGGGGGGTCAGCCCCAGCATTTT,CASSSGPNMGGGQPQHF
-,15,TRBV14,TRBJ2-2,-,TGTGCCAGCAGCCCTCAACTTTTGAACACCGGGGAGCTGTTTTTT,CASSPQLLNTGELFF
-,13,TRBV6-5,TRBJ2-7,-,TGTGCCAGCGGGGGACGGGGGACCTACGAGCAGTACTTC,CASGGRGTYEQYF
-,14,TRBV19,TRBJ1-1,TRBD1,TGTGCCAGCCATCCGACAGGGAGGGACACTGAAGCTTTCTTT,CASHPTGRDTEAFF
-,15,TRBV2,TRBJ1-4,TRBD1,TGTGCCAGCAGTGGTAGGGGGCGAACTAATGAAAAACTGTTTTTT,CASSGRGRTNEKLFF
-,15,TRBV4-1,TRBJ2-3,-,TGCGCCAGCAGCCAAGATGGCCAAGGGACAGATACGCAGTATTTT,CASSQDGQGTDTQYF
-,13,TRBV28,TRBJ1-6,-,TGTGCCAGCAGTCCACAGGGCTATTCACCCCTCCACTTT,CASSPQGYSPLHF
once,16,TRBV28,TRBJ1-5,-,TGTGCCAGCAGTCCTGTCGGGGGGGGAAGCAATCAGCCCCAGCATTTT,CASSPVGGGSNQPQHF
-,16,TRBV21-1,TRBJ1-6,-,TGTGCCAGCAGCTCAAGGACAGGGGAAGACAATTCACCCCTCCACTTT,CASSSRTGEDNSPLHF
few,12,TRBV11-2,TRBJ1-6,-,TGTGCCAGCAGCGCCAGAGATTCACCCCTCCACTTT,CASSARDSPLHF
-,13,TRBV11-2,TRBJ2-5,-,TGTGCCAGCAGCTTAGATCGGGGGGAGACCCAGTACTTC,CASSLDRGETQYF
-,13,TRBV7-3,TRBJ1-2,-,TGTGCCAGCAGCGAAGGGACAAACTATGGCTACACCTTC,CASSEGTNYGYTF
-,18,TRBV4-1,TRBJ2-4,TRBD2,TGCGCCAGCAGCCAAGTGACTAGCGGGGAAGGAAATAAAAACATTCAGTACTTC,CASSQVTSGEGNKNIQYF
-,11,TRBV29-1,TRBJ2-3,-,TGCAGCGTTGGCAGGAAAGATACGCAGTATTTT,CSVGRKDTQYF
-,16,TRBV7-9,TRBJ2-5,-,TGTGCCAGCAGCTCTACAAGGGGGGGGGCCCCAGGGACCCAGTACTTC,CASSSTRGGAPGTQYF
-,13,TRBV5-1,TRBJ2-1,TRBD1,TGCGCCAGCAGCCCTCGACAGGGAGATGAGCAGTTCTTC,CASSPRQGDEQFF
-,15,TRBV27,TRBJ1-5,TRBD1,TGTGCCAGCAGCATAAGACAGGGGAGCAATCAGCCCCAGCATTTT,CASSIRQGSNQPQHF
few,14,TRBV4-2,TRBJ1-1,-,TGTGCCAGCAGCCAAGAAGGATCGAACACTGAAGCTTTCTTT,CASSQEGSNTEAFF
-,15,TRBV7-9,TRBJ1-4,-,TGTGCCAGCAGCCTCCAGTATTTCCTGGGAGAAAAACTGTTTTTT,CASSLQYFLGEKLFF
-,11,TRBV6-1,TRBJ1-5,-,TGTGCCAGCAGTGAAGCTCAGCCCCAGCATTTT,CASSEAQPQHF
medium-sized,13,TRBV6-1,TRBJ2-7,TRBD1,TGTGCCAGCACCCGACAGGGATTCTACGAGCAGTACTTC,CASTRQGFYEQYF
-,17,TRBV5-1,TRBJ2-2,TRBD1,TGCGCCAGCAGCTTGGCCCCCGGGACAGGGAACACCGGGGAGCTGTTTTTT,CASSLAPGTGNTGELFF
-,11,TRBV20-1,TRBJ2-1,-,TGCAGTGCTAGAGGACAAAATGAGCAGTTCTTC,CSARGQNEQFF
-,18,TRBV5-1,TRBJ2-1,TRBD2,TGCGCCAGCAGCGGGACTAGCGGGAGCATTGCGGGGTACAATGAGCAGTTCTTC,CASSGTSGSIAGYNEQFF
-,14,TRBV10-3,TRBJ2-3,TRBD2,TGTGCCATCCAGCGGGAGGGGGCGGCAGATACGCAGTATTTT,CAIQREGAADTQYF
-,14,TRBV27,TRBJ2-2,-,TGTGCCAGCAGTTTAGACGGGAACACCGGGGAGCTGTTTTTT,CASSLDGNTGELFF
-,15,TRBV11-3,TRBJ2-7,-,TGTGCCAGCAGCTTAACCGTAGGGGACATCGAAGAGCAGTACTTC,CASSLTVGDIEEQYF
-,13,TRBV7-2,TRBJ2-7,-,TGTGCCAGCAGCCCACAGGGGGGGGGCGAGCAGTACTTC,CASSPQGGGEQYF
-,17,TRBV9,TRBJ2-5,-,TGTGCCAGCAGCCCACCGATGGGGGCGGGATTCGGGGAGACCCAGTACTTC,CASSPPMGAGFGETQYF
once,13,TRBV29-1,TRBJ1-1,TRBD1,TGCAGCGTAACGACAGGGATAGACACTGAAGCTTTCTTT,CSVTTGIDTEAFF
-,15,TRBV27,TRBJ2-3,-,TGTGCCAGCGCGATAGCGGACGCCTTGACAGATACGCAGTATTTT,CASAIADALTDTQYF
-,14,TRBV5-1,TRBJ1-1,-,TGCGCCAGCAGCTTCTCCGGGACAAACACTGAAGCTTTCTTT,CASSFSGTNTEAFF
-,15,TRBV6-1,TRBJ1-2,-,TGTGCCAGCAAGAAGAGATCGACAGCTAACTATGGCTACACCTTC,CASKKRSTANYGYTF
-,12,TRBV6-7,TRBJ2-1,-,TGTGCCAGCAGTTACTCTTTCCCTCAGGAGTTCTTC,CASSYSFPQEFF
-,12,TRBV2,TRBJ2-7,TRBD1,TGTGCCAGCAGAGAGACAGGGAGCGAGCAGTACTTC,CASRETGSEQYF
-,13,TRBV5-5,TRBJ1-1,TRBD1,TGTGCCAGCAGCCTTACAGGGGTTACTGAAGCTTTCTTT,CASSLTGVTEAFF
-,13,TRBV29-1,TRBJ1-4,-,TGCAGCGTGGGTGGAGGCGCAAATGAAAAACTGTTTTTT,CSVGGGANEKLFF
-,15,TRBV6-6,TRBJ2-3,TRBD1,TGTGCCAGCAGTTACCTAGGGACAGGGATAGATACGCAGTATTTT,CASSYLGTGIDTQYF
-,19,TRBV2,TRBJ2-7,-,TGTGCCAGCAGTGTCATGGATTTAATAAGAGGGTTCCAAGCCTACGAGCAGTACTTC,CASSVMDLIRGFQAYEQYF
-,17,TRBV28,TRBJ2-3,-,TGTGCCAGCAGTTTATGGCGGTTGGGAGGATACACAGATACGCAGTATTTT,CASSLWRLGGYTDTQYF
once,15,TRBV7-2,TRBJ2-7,TRBD1,TGTGCCAGCAGCCGGGACAGCGAATACCCCTACGAGCAGTACTTC,CASSRDSEYPYEQYF
-,15,TRBV19,TRBJ1-6,-,TGTGCCAGTAGTATGAGTGGAGCCGAGTCGAGACCCCTCCACTTT,CASSMSGAESRPLHF
-,16,TRBV27,TRBJ2-3,-,TGTGCCAGCAGAAACTCCCGGGACTCCCAGCCAGATACGCAGTATTTT,CASRNSRDSQPDTQYF
-,16,TRBV28,TRBJ1-1,TRBD1,TGTGCCAGCAGTACACCGGGACAGGGACAGAACACTGAAGCTTTCTTT,CASSTPGQGQNTEAFF
-,15,TRBV6-5,TRBJ1-5,TRBD1,TGTGCCAGCACCTATCCGGGACAGGGAAGTCAGCCCCAGCATTTT,CASTYPGQGSQPQHF